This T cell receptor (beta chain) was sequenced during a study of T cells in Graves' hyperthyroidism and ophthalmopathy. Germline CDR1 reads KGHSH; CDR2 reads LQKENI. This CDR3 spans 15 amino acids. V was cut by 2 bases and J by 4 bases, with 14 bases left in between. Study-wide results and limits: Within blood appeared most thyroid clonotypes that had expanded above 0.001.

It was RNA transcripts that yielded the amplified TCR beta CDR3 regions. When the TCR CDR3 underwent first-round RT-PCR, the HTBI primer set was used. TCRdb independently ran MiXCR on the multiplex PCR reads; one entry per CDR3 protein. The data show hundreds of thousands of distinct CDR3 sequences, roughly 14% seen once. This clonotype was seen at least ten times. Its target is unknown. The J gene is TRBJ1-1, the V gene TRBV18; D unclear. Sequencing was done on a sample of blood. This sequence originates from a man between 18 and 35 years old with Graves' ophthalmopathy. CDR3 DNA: TGTGCCAGCTCACCATCGGCGAAAGGGCGCACTGAAGCTTTCTTT. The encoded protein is CASSPSAKGRTEAFF.